Below, 11 T cell receptor beta chains from the same sample are listed, as sequenced in a study of CD8 T cells in ankylosing spondylitis. These receptors lack a known antigen. Study-wide points: Characteristic, it appeared, of ankylosing spondylitis blood was a TCR beta motif of eight or nine highly homologous variants.

MiXCR, applied by TCRdb to the 5' RACE reads, yields one record per CDR3 protein. The repertoire has fewer than 400,000 distinct CDR3 sequences, 20% to 25% of them found once; the top ten carry about a sixth. Input material: blood, either unsorted or a sorted T cell fraction (not recorded which). Every receptor here comes from a male donor with ankylosing spondylitis.

The chain combines TRBV24-1 with TRBJ2-3, with TRBD1 matching 7 bases. This CDR3 has 17 amino acids. V gave up 3 bases and J gave up 3 bases; unmatched junction bases: 11. CDR1 KGHDR and CDR2 SFDVKD come from the germline V gene. CDR3 in amino acids: CATSDPTGDLGTDTQYF. CDR3 coding DNA: TGTGCCACCAGTGATCCAACAGGGGACCTAGGGACAGATACGCAGTATTTT.

This chain uses TRBV20-1 with TRBJ2-7; 7 bases agree with TRBD2. V gave up 0 bases and J gave up 3 bases; unmatched junction bases: 5. Germline V gives CDR1 DFQATT, CDR2 SNEGSKA (reference sequence). There are 14 residues in the CDR3. The CDR3, as DNA: TGCAGTGCTAGAGAGGGGGGGAGCCGCTACGAGCAGTACTTC. Translation gives CSAREGGSRYEQYF.

The chain combines TRBV5-1 with TRBJ1-1; TRBD1 matches 7 bases. This CDR3 region has 14 residues. The V gene end was trimmed by 4 bases and the J gene end by 4 bases; junction bases not matched to a gene: 7. Germline V lookup: CDR1 SGHRS, CDR2 YFSETQ. The DNA of the CDR3 is TGCGCCAGCAGCGGGGGACAGTTTGTCACTGAAGCTTTCTTT. Translating gives CASSGGQFVTEAFF. The full variable domain, its missing parts supplied by reference TRBV5-1 and TRBJ1-1, is KAGVTQTPRYLIKTRGQQVTLSCSPISGHRSVSWYQQTPGQGLQFLFEYFSETQRNKGNFPGRFSGRQFSNSRSEMNVSTLELGDSALYLCASSGGQFVTEAFFGQGTRLTVV.

The chain carries TRBV7-2 and TRBJ2-1, with TRBD2 matching over 11 bases. The ends lost 5 bases at V and 2 bases at J; junction bases unmatched: 2. The CDR3 has 15 residues. Looked up from germline, CDR1 is SGHTA and CDR2 is FQGNSA. CDR3 protein: CASSPTSGAYNEQFF. DNA for the CDR3: TGTGCCAGCAGCCCGACTAGCGGGGCCTACAATGAGCAGTTCTTC.

This clonotype was seen many times. The chain couples TRBV5-1 to TRBJ2-5, with TRBD2 matching over 10 bases. Germline values: CDR1 SGHRS, CDR2 YFSETQ. The V and J ends lost 1 base and 5 bases, in that order; junction bases with no gene match: 5. This CDR3 spans 15 amino acids. CDR3 sequence (DNA): TGCGCCAGCAGCTTGAAACTAGCGGGAAGGGAGACCCAGTACTTC. As protein: CASSLKLAGRETQYF. The whole variable domain, filled in from reference TRBV5-1 and TRBJ2-5, reads KAGVTQTPRYLIKTRGQQVTLSCSPISGHRSVSWYQQTPGQGLQFLFEYFSETQRNKGNFPGRFSGRQFSNSRSEMNVSTLELGDSALYLCASSLKLAGRETQYFGPGTRLLVL.

This clonotype has ten or more counts. The genes are TRBV3-1 and TRBJ2-5; no clear D. V was pared by 0 bases and J by 4 bases, with 3 bases between. Germline V gene data show CDR1 as LGHDT and CDR2 as YNNKEL (reference sequence). This CDR3 is built from 12 residues. This chain's CDR3 is CASSQDGETQYF. DNA of the CDR3: TGTGCCAGCAGCCAAGATGGAGAGACCCAGTACTTC.

In this sample, this clonotype turned up a few times. The chain has TRBV10-3 and TRBJ2-5, with 8 bases matching TRBD1. The CDR3 runs to 14 residues. The ends lost 6 bases at V and 5 bases at J; junction bases unmatched: 8. Germline values: CDR1 ENHRY, CDR2 SYGVKD. This CDR3 reads CAIREDRGGETQYF. The CDR3 coding sequence is TGTGCCATCAGGGAAGACAGGGGAGGCGAGACCCAGTACTTC.

The chain recombines TRBV5-1 with TRBJ2-7; D is unclear. Deletions cut 0 bases from V and 3 bases from J, with 13 bases between. CDR1 and CDR2 (germline): SGHRS, YFSETQ. The CDR3 is made up of 15 amino acids. CDR3 residues: CASSLAGGPNYEQYF. The CDR3 DNA reads TGCGCCAGCAGCTTGGCGGGCGGACCGAACTACGAGCAGTACTTC.

Ten or more counts support this clonotype. This chain joins TRBV7-2 and TRBJ2-1; 9 nucleotides align to TRBD1. The CDR3 loop spans 15 amino acids. V was pared by 5 bases and J by 5 bases, with 7 bases of the junction left unmatched. Germline CDR1 is SGHTA and CDR2 is FQGNSA. CDR3 in DNA: TGTGCCAGCAGCGCCCGGACAGGGGCCCACAATGAGCAGTTCTTC. Protein sequence: CASSARTGAHNEQFF.

The gene calls are TRBV6-2 or TRBV6-3 and TRBJ1-3; D remains ambiguous. The V and J ends lost 6 bases and 1 base respectively, with 19 bases between them. Germline assignment: CDR1 MNHEY and CDR2 SVGEGT. This CDR3 region has 17 residues. CDR3: CASSPRNGRASGNTIYF. The CDR3 DNA is TGTGCCAGCAGCCCCCGTAATGGACGAGCTTCTGGAAACACCATATATTTT.

The rearrangement links TRBV5-1 to TRBJ2-1; 13 nucleotides line up with TRBD2. The CDR3 extends over 16 amino acids. Germline-derived CDR1 and CDR2 are SGHRS and YFSETQ. V lost 5 bases, J lost 9 bases, and 11 bases stayed unmatched. The CDR3 DNA sequence: TGCGCCAGCAGAGAAAGACCGGGACTAGCGGGAACTGAGCAGTTCTTC. It codes for CASRERPGLAGTEQFF.